The following is a TCR beta chain sequence with its context. The CDR3 runs to 16 residues. The ends were cut back, 0 bases at V and 9 bases at J, with 15 bases in the middle. The V gene's germline CDR1 is SGHTA and CDR2 FQGNSA. Profiling relied on immunoSEQ multiplex PCR, and the TCRdb table lists in-frame clones only, not all of them. The sample has about 62,000 clones; approximately 90% are singletons. Patients all relapsed after autologous stem cell transplantation, and there was variation in brentuximab vedotin exposure. The data stem from a study of PD-1 blockade in classical Hodgkin lymphoma. The origin of this receptor is a human donor with classical Hodgkin lymphoma. This chain joins TRBV7-2 and TRBJ1-6, with D possibly matching TRBD1 (6 bases). The sample consisted of peripheral blood mononuclear cells (PBMCs), taken at baseline. CDR3 nucleotide sequence: TGTGCCAGCAGCTTAGCGGGTGGAGGGGGACCTTCACCCCTCCACTTT. Translating it yields CASSLAGGGGPSPLHF.